This entry lists 24 T cell receptor beta chains sequenced from one sample in a study of cytomegalovirus exposure and HLA in healthy donors (dated by TCRdb to between 2016 and 2019). The library was made by the immunoSEQ multiplex PCR assay. The multiplex PCR relied on a mix of 60 forward primers for TCR Vbeta segments and 13 reverse primers for TCR Jbeta segments. TCRdb obtained this table from immuneACCESS and retained in-frame rearrangements with V and J assigned. These tables miss some clones; where compared with another copy, unresolved V genes account for less than half of the shortfall, and the remainder is unexplained. Within this sample are 150,000 to 200,000 clones, with about four fifths of them counted one time only. In total, the top ten clones hold more than 4% of the sample. Sequenced sample: PBMCs. Receptor source: a young man in good health and CMV-seronegative.

This sequence joins TRBV7-6 and TRBJ1-5; the match to TRBD1 covers 7 bases. With V trimmed by 8 bases and J by 4 bases, 8 bases remained unmatched. CDR3 length: 14 residues. Germline CDR1 reads SGHVS; CDR2 reads FNYEAQ. Here the CDR3 reads CASLEGAVNQPQHF. The CDR3, as DNA: TGTGCCAGCCTGGAGGGGGCGGTTAATCAGCCCCAGCATTTT.

The rearrangement uses TRBV6-6 and TRBJ2-5; tentatively, D is TRBD1 (6 bases). The V gene lost 4 bases and the J gene lost 4 bases, with 13 bases spanning the gap. The CDR3 sequence is 14 residues long. CDR1 and CDR2 (germline): MNHNY, SVGAGI (reference sequence). CDR3 bases: TGTGCCAGCAGTTCGGCGCAGGGGAGAGAGACCCAGTACTTC. Protein sequence: CASSSAQGRETQYF.

This chain joins TRBV27 and TRBJ1-2; D gene uncertain. V lost 2 bases to trimming and J lost 7 bases, with 11 bases between them. The CDR3 sequence is 13 residues long. Germline CDR1 MNHEY, CDR2 SMNVEV (reference sequence). This CDR3 reads CASSLSPRTGYTF. As DNA, the CDR3 is TGTGCCAGCAGTTTAAGCCCCCGCACTGGCTACACCTTC.

This chain connects TRBV5-1 to TRBJ1-2; 10 nucleotides align to TRBD1. The germline gives CDR1 SGHRS, CDR2 YFSETQ. There are 12 residues in the CDR3. V was pared by 4 bases and J by 8 bases, with 2 bases of the junction left unmatched. CDR3 amino acids: CASSGDRGGYTF. As DNA, the CDR3 is TGCGCCAGCAGCGGGGACAGGGGCGGCTACACCTTC.

The gene calls are TRBV27 and TRBJ1-2; D perhaps matches TRBD1 (6 bases). V was shortened by 6 bases and J by 2 bases, with 19 bases between the two germline ends. Germline-derived CDR1 and CDR2 are MNHEY and SMNVEV (reference sequence). CDR3 length: 16 amino acids. DNA of the CDR3: TGTGCCAGCAGGAAGTATGGGACACTCTTAAACTATGGCTACACCTTC. This gives the protein CASRKYGTLLNYGYTF.

The chain is built from TRBV5-1 and TRBJ2-1, with D possibly being TRBD2 (6 bases). The germline CDR1 and CDR2 sequences are SGHRS and YFSETQ. V lost 2 bases, J lost 3 bases, and 12 bases lay in between. There are 15 residues in the CDR3. The DNA for the CDR3 is TGCGCCAGCAGCTTATCGGGGGACGACTACAATGAGCAGTTCTTC. Amino acids: CASSLSGDDYNEQFF.

In DNA form, the CDR3 reads TGTGCCAGCAGCCGGAGAGCAGGGGCCACCGGGGAGCTGTTTTTT. Translated: CASSRRAGATGELFF. The rearrangement joins TRBV5-8 to TRBJ2-2, with a weak D call TRBD1 (6 bases). V was clipped by 4 bases and J by 4 bases, with 14 bases between them. Per the germline V gene, CDR1 is SGHTS and CDR2 is YDEGEE. The CDR3 sequence is 15 residues long.

The chain couples TRBV30 to TRBJ2-7; 7 bases line up with TRBD1. The CDR3 is made up of 12 amino acids. CDR1 GTSNPN and CDR2 SVGIG come from the germline V gene (reference sequence). The ends lost 7 bases at V and 3 bases at J; junction bases unmatched: 6. The DNA of the CDR3 is TGTGCCTCACGGGACAGCTTCTACGAGCAGTACTTC. Residues: CASRDSFYEQYF.

This chain links TRBV27 with TRBJ2-7; 13 nucleotides align to TRBD2. The CDR3 consists of 19 residues. V gave up 2 bases and J gave up 5 bases; unmatched junction bases: 15. Germline V gives CDR1 MNHEY, CDR2 SMNVEV (reference sequence). CDR3: CASSLMGIRTSGSFNEQYF. CDR3 bases: TGTGCCAGCAGTTTAATGGGGATTCGGACTAGCGGGAGTTTCAACGAGCAGTACTTC.

The CDR3 nucleotides read TGCGCCAGCAGCGATGAGGGAATCGTCTATGAGCAGTACTTC. This encodes CASSDEGIVYEQYF. This chain connects TRBV5-1 to TRBJ2-7, with a weak D call TRBD2 (5 bases). The CDR3 is made up of 14 amino acids. Germline V gives CDR1 SGHRS, CDR2 YFSETQ. V was cut by 4 bases and J by 7 bases, with 18 bases left in between.

The J gene is TRBJ2-7, the V gene TRBV27; 7 positions agree with TRBD1. There are 13 residues in the CDR3. Trimming took 5 bases from V and 4 from J; bases not matched to a gene: 5. Germline-derived CDR1 and CDR2 are MNHEY and SMNVEV (reference sequence). The CDR3 reads CASSIRQGYEQYF. The CDR3 bases are TGTGCCAGCAGTATAAGACAGGGTTACGAGCAGTACTTC.

The rearrangement uses TRBV9 and TRBJ1-5; D perhaps matches TRBD1 (6 bases). The V gene's germline CDR1 is SGDLS and CDR2 YYNGEE. The CDR3 consists of 13 residues. Deletions cut 4 bases from V and 4 bases from J, with 9 bases between. The DNA of the CDR3 is TGTGCCAGCAGCAGTGACAGGAATCAGCCCCAGCATTTT. Amino acid sequence: CASSSDRNQPQHF.

This clone occurred once. Additional DNA sequences in this sample encode the identical CDR3. The chain recombines TRBV5-1 with TRBJ1-5, with TRBD1 matching 7 bases. Looked up from germline, CDR1 is SGHRS and CDR2 is YFSETQ. The ends lost 1 base at V and 2 bases at J; junction bases unmatched: 0. This CDR3 is built from 14 residues. The CDR3 DNA sequence: TGCGCCAGCAGCTTGACAGGGGGCAATCAGCCCCAGCATTTT. Its protein product is CASSLTGGNQPQHF.

This chain links TRBV9 with TRBJ1-2; the match to TRBD1 covers 9 bases. This CDR3 contains 15 residues. Germline loops: CDR1 SGDLS, CDR2 YYNGEE. The V gene end was trimmed by 4 bases and the J gene end by 5 bases; junction bases not matched to a gene: 9. CDR3 loop: CASSSRSGTGYGYTF. The CDR3 DNA follows: TGTGCCAGCAGCTCACGATCCGGGACAGGGTATGGCTACACCTTC.

In the case of this clone: The same CDR3 can be traced to other DNA sequences in this sample. The chain combines TRBV9 with TRBJ2-1; 10 positions match TRBD1. Looked up from germline, CDR1 is SGDLS and CDR2 is YYNGEE. This CDR3 contains 14 residues. The ends lost 0 bases at V and 7 bases at J; junction bases unmatched: 1. CDR3 residues: CASSVGGQGNEQFF. CDR3 DNA sequence: TGTGCCAGCAGCGTAGGGGGACAGGGGAATGAGCAGTTCTTC.

The V and J genes are TRBV28 and TRBJ1-1; perhaps TRBD1 as D (5 bases). CDR1 is MDHEN and CDR2 is SYDVKM in the germline V gene. This CDR3 comprises 14 residues. Trimming took 2 bases from V and 5 from J, leaving 12 bases between them. DNA of the CDR3: TGTGCCAGCAGTTTAGGGGCGGTGAGGACTGAAGCTTTCTTT. It codes for CASSLGAVRTEAFF. The whole variable domain, filled in from reference TRBV28 and TRBJ1-1, reads DVKVTQSSRYLVKRTGEKVFLECVQDMDHENMFWYRQDPGLGLRLIYFSYDVKMKEKGDIPEGYSVSREKKERFSLILESASTNQTSMYLCASSLGAVRTEAFFGQGTRLTVV.

This rearrangement joins TRBV7-8 to TRBJ2-5, with 11 bases aligning to TRBD2. Germline trimming cut 1 base from V and 2 bases from J; bases unmatched to any gene: 6. CDR3 size: 17 residues. Germline V gene data show CDR1 as SGHVS and CDR2 as FQNEAQ. The DNA of the CDR3 is TGTGCCAGCAGCTTAGTTCCTAGCGGGGGGCCACAAGAGACCCAGTACTTC. Its protein is CASSLVPSGGPQETQYF.

This chain joins TRBV7-9 and TRBJ2-7, with no clear D. Between the trimmed V and J ends, which lost 1 base and 0 bases, there was a span of 10 bases. Germline CDR1 is SEHNR and CDR2 is FQNEAQ (reference sequence). This CDR3 region has 15 residues. This CDR3 is CASSLVGGSSYEQYF. CDR3 DNA: TGTGCCAGCAGCTTAGTTGGCGGAAGCTCCTACGAGCAGTACTTC. The full variable domain, its missing parts supplied by reference TRBV7-9 and TRBJ2-7, is DTGVSQNPRHKITKRGQNVTFRCDPISEHNRLYWYRQTLGQGPEFLTYFQNEAQLEKSRLLSDRFSAERPKGSFSTLEIQRTEQGDSAMYLCASSLVGGSSYEQYFGPGTRLTVT.

The chain is built from TRBV30 and TRBJ2-5, with D maybe TRBD2 (6 bases). V was pared by 1 base and J by 5 bases, with 14 bases between. This CDR3 is 14 amino acids long. The germline CDR1 and CDR2 sequences are GTSNPN and SVGIG (reference sequence). The CDR3 sequence is CAWSALGEAETQYF. The DNA of the CDR3 is TGTGCCTGGAGTGCCTTGGGGGAGGCGGAGACCCAGTACTTC.

This clone was observed a handful of times. The chain is built from TRBV4-3 and TRBJ2-7; a possible D gene is TRBD1 (6 bases). V was trimmed by 0 bases and J by 0 bases, leaving 6 bases between them. The germline V gene encodes CDR1 LGHNA and CDR2 YSLEER. The CDR3 is 14 residues long. The CDR3 DNA sequence: TGCGCCAGCAGCCAAGACAGGGGCTCCTACGAGCAGTACTTC. Its translation is CASSQDRGSYEQYF.

The V gene is TRBV6-6, the J gene TRBJ1-4; 8 nucleotides agree with TRBD1. This CDR3 is built from 13 residues. The V segment lost 6 bases and the J segment 12 bases; nucleotides outside the gene matches: 9. Per germline, CDR1 MNHNY and CDR2 SVGAGI (reference sequence). The CDR3 nucleotides read TGTGCCAGCAGCGGGAGGACAGGGAGGGAACTGTTTTTT. Residues: CASSGRTGRELFF.

The chain has TRBV19 and TRBJ1-1; D is uncertain. CDR1 is LNHDA and CDR2 is SQIVND in the germline V gene (reference sequence). CDR3 length equals 13 residues. The V end lost 3 bases, the J end lost 8 bases, and 13 bases lay between the germline ends. The CDR3 bases are TGTGCCAGTAGTATTTTTGCCCCTACGGAAGCTTTCTTT. As protein: CASSIFAPTEAFF.

The chain has TRBV4-3 and TRBJ2-4; 11 nucleotides match TRBD2. The CDR3 runs to 17 residues. V dropped 3 bases and J dropped 2; count of bases not matched to a gene: 6. Germline V gives CDR1 LGHNA, CDR2 YSLEER. The CDR3 is CASSHSRLAGPKNIQYF. CDR3 bases: TGCGCCAGCAGCCATTCAAGACTAGCGGGACCCAAAAACATTCAGTACTTC.

The V call is TRBV11-2, the J call TRBJ1-6; 8 bases are a match to TRBD1. Germline V gene lookup returns CDR1 SGHAT and CDR2 FQNNGV. The CDR3 covers 14 residues. Trimming removed 7 bases from V and 14 bases from J; junction bases left unmatched: 13. The CDR3 coding sequence is TGTGCCAGCAACCCTTCCGGGACAGGCCGAACCCTCCACTTT. Its translation: CASNPSGTGRTLHF.